Below, 19 T cell receptor beta chains from the same sample are listed, as sequenced in a study of T cell changes during pregnancy in multiple sclerosis. TCRdb's table, derived via immunoSEQ multiplex PCR, lists solely in-frame clones and lacks some. This sample has 55,000 to 75,000 clones, with 90% to 95% found just once. The source material was CD8+ T cells from peripheral blood mononuclear cells, sampled in the second trimester of pregnancy. The source of these receptors is a female donor with multiple sclerosis, enrolled in a pregnancy study.

V gene TRBV5-6 combines with J gene TRBJ1-2; D is undetermined. The CDR3 length is 13 residues. CDR1 SGHDT and CDR2 YYEEEE come from the germline V gene. V was trimmed by 0 bases and J by 8 bases, leaving 11 bases between them. The DNA for the CDR3 is TGTGCCAGCAGCTTGGGGTCGACGGGAGGCTACACCTTC. Translating gives CASSLGSTGGYTF.

The gene calls are TRBV30 and TRBJ2-3, with 9 bases fitting TRBD2. CDR1 is GTSNPN, CDR2 SVGIG, per germline (reference sequence). V gave up 4 bases and J gave up 4 bases; unmatched junction bases: 6. This CDR3 spans 14 amino acids. CDR3 sequence (DNA): TGTGCCTGGACTAGCGGGAAGGAGTCAGATACGCAGTATTTT. Translating gives CAWTSGKESDTQYF. The full variable domain, completed using reference TRBV30 and TRBJ2-3, is SQTIHQWPATLVQPVGSPLSLECTVEGTSNPNLYWYRQAAGRGLQLLFYSVGIGQISSEVPQNLSASRPQDRQFILSSKKLLLSDSGFYLCAWTSGKESDTQYFGPGTRLTVL.

This sequence joins TRBV7-2 and TRBJ2-1; 14 nucleotides line up with TRBD2. The CDR3 sequence is 16 residues long. Germline V gene sequence: CDR1 SGHTA, CDR2 FQGNSA. The ends lost 6 bases at V and 9 bases at J; junction bases unmatched: 10. The CDR3 bases are TGTGCCAGCAGGGAAGGGGGACTAGCGGGAGCCTTTGAGCAGTTCTTC. This gives the protein CASREGGLAGAFEQFF.

The chain recombines TRBV12-5 with TRBJ2-7, with 7 bases matching TRBD2. This CDR3 comprises 14 residues. V lost 3 bases and J lost 5; bases outside the gene matches: 7. Germline values: CDR1 LGHNT, CDR2 FRNRAP. The CDR3 region is CASGLAGRVDEQYF. CDR3 DNA: TGTGCTAGTGGTTTAGCGGGAAGAGTTGACGAGCAGTACTTC.

The chain employs TRBV5-1 and TRBJ1-1, with D hard to call. Germline CDR1 SGHRS, CDR2 YFSETQ. Trimming pared 3 bases from V and 0 bases from J, leaving 15 bases between. There are 16 residues in the CDR3. Here the CDR3 reads CASSYGRDFLNTEAFF. The CDR3 DNA reads as TGCGCCAGCAGCTACGGCCGGGATTTTCTGAACACTGAAGCTTTCTTT.

The chain is built from TRBV19 and TRBJ2-1, with TRBD2 matching over 11 bases. V shed 3 bases and J 7 bases; nucleotides not matched to a gene: 11. This CDR3 is 17 amino acids long. Germline loops: CDR1 LNHDA, CDR2 SQIVND (reference sequence). CDR3 nucleotide sequence: TGTGCCAGTAGTATCGGGAGACTAGCGGGACTTGAGAATGAGCAGTTCTTC. Amino acids: CASSIGRLAGLENEQFF.

The chain employs TRBV2 and TRBJ1-5, with D uncertain. This CDR3 contains 14 residues. Deletions cut 6 bases from V and 6 bases from J, with 15 bases between. CDR1 and CDR2 (germline): SNHLY, FYNNEI. The CDR3 protein is CASSLVAGSQPQHF. For the CDR3, the DNA is TGTGCCAGCAGCCTCGTGGCAGGAAGTCAGCCCCAGCATTTT.

The chain combines TRBV9 with TRBJ2-2; the match to TRBD1 covers 7 bases. The CDR3 covers 16 residues. Germline CDR1 SGDLS, CDR2 YYNGEE. V trimming: 0 bases; J trimming: 1 base; junction bases outside the gene matches: 3. CDR3 loop: CASSVVAGGNTGELFF. The CDR3 nucleotides are TGTGCCAGCAGCGTAGTTGCAGGGGGGAACACCGGGGAGCTGTTTTTT.

The chain joins TRBV19 to TRBJ2-1; 8 nucleotides line up with TRBD2. Germline lookup yields CDR1 LNHDA and CDR2 SQIVND (reference sequence). V lost 5 bases, J lost 0 bases, and 6 bases stayed unmatched. The CDR3 covers 16 residues. The CDR3 coding sequence is TGTGCCAGTAGTGTCATGAGCGGGAGCTCCTACAATGAGCAGTTCTTC. As protein: CASSVMSGSSYNEQFF. The full variable domain, with the rest looked up from reference TRBV19 and TRBJ2-1, is DGGITQSPKYLFRKEGQNVTLSCEQNLNHDAMYWYRQDPGQGLRLIYYSQIVNDFQKGDIAEGYSVSREKKESFPLTVTSAQKNPTAFYLCASSVMSGSSYNEQFFGPGTRLTVL.

This chain connects TRBV14 to TRBJ2-2; D is ambiguous. Between the trimmed V and J ends, which lost 6 bases and 1 base, there was a span of 6 bases. Germline values: CDR1 SGHDN, CDR2 FVKESK. This CDR3 has 13 amino acids. CDR3 nucleotide sequence: TGTGCCAGCAGTCCACTGAACACCGGGGAGCTGTTTTTT. Protein: CASSPLNTGELFF.

This rearrangement joins TRBV7-2 to TRBJ2-7, with a weak D call TRBD2 (6 bases). The CDR3 is 14 residues long. CDR1 and CDR2 (germline): SGHTA, FQGNSA. The V end was cut by 5 bases, the J end by 2 bases, with 13 bases between. CDR3 sequence reads: CASSGDPGAYEQYF. In nucleotides, the CDR3 is TGTGCCAGCAGCGGGGACCCGGGAGCCTACGAGCAGTACTTC.

The chain combines TRBV19 with TRBJ1-1, with D possibly being TRBD1 (6 bases). Germline V gene lookup returns CDR1 LNHDA and CDR2 SQIVND (reference sequence). With 3 bases removed from V and 6 bases from J, the gap between germline ends came to 11 bases. The CDR3 has 13 residues. CDR3 residues: CASSMGGGSEAFF. DNA for the CDR3: TGTGCCAGTAGTATGGGGGGGGGCTCTGAAGCTTTCTTT.

The chain uses TRBV29-1 and TRBJ1-2, with D perhaps matching TRBD1 (5 bases). Germline values: CDR1 SQVTM, CDR2 ANQGSEA. This CDR3 has 12 amino acids. The V end was cut by 7 bases, the J end by 4 bases, with 13 bases between. The CDR3 nucleotides are TGCAGCGCCGAGGGACTGAGCTATGGCTACACCTTC. Protein sequence: CSAEGLSYGYTF.

This CDR3 reads CASSEAGRLTGNTIYF. CDR3 coding DNA: TGTGCCAGCAGTGAAGCGGGCAGATTAACTGGAAACACCATATATTTT. V and J are TRBV2 and TRBJ1-3; D is ambiguous. Germline CDR1 and CDR2: SNHLY and FYNNEI. The CDR3 consists of 16 residues. V was pared by 0 bases and J by 2 bases, with 11 bases between.

The V call is TRBV7-9, the J call TRBJ2-2; tentative D call: TRBD2 (5 bases). The CDR3 extends over 15 amino acids. V lost 5 bases and J 4 bases, leaving 14 bases between the germline ends. CDR1 is SEHNR and CDR2 is FQNEAQ in the germline V gene (reference sequence). The CDR3 region has the DNA TGTGCCAGCAGCCCCCAAAAAACTAGCACCGGGGAGCTGTTTTTT. Translation gives CASSPQKTSTGELFF.

J is TRBJ1-4 and V is TRBV11-1; 9 bases agree with TRBD1. The V gene's germline CDR1 is SGHAT and CDR2 FQDESV (reference sequence). The CDR3 runs to 15 residues. The J segment lost 8 bases and the V segment lost 5 bases, leaving 9 bases of the junction unmatched. Here the CDR3 DNA reads TGTGCCAGCAGCCTAAACAGGGGGCTTGAGGAAAAACTGTTTTTT. Encoded protein: CASSLNRGLEEKLFF.

The rearrangement uses TRBV30 and TRBJ2-7, with 7 bases lining up with TRBD1. The CDR3 loop spans 13 amino acids. In germline, CDR1 is GTSNPN, CDR2 SVGIG (reference sequence). After removal of 4 bases from V and 0 bases from J, the junction contained 3 bases not matched to a gene. This CDR3 is CAWNGDSSYEQYF. The DNA of the CDR3 is TGTGCCTGGAATGGGGACAGCTCCTACGAGCAGTACTTC.

This chain connects TRBV27 to TRBJ2-7, with 7 bases fitting TRBD1. Germline V CDR1 and CDR2: MNHEY, SMNVEV (reference sequence). Trimming at V came to 3 bases and at J to 2 bases, leaving 1 base not matched to a gene. The CDR3 sequence is 13 residues long. CDR3 region: CASSFGTAYEQYF. The CDR3 nucleotides are TGTGCCAGCAGTTTCGGGACAGCCTACGAGCAGTACTTC.

The chain employs TRBV4-1 and TRBJ2-3, with 8 bases identical to TRBD2. V lost 0 bases to trimming and J lost 0 bases; unmatched junction nucleotides: 2. Per germline, CDR1 MGHRA and CDR2 YSYEKL. The CDR3 runs to 16 residues. CDR3 bases: TGCGCCAGCAGCCAAGAGGCTAGCGGGAGCACAGATACGCAGTATTTT. This sequence encodes CASSQEASGSTDTQYF.